The clone carrying this TCR beta chain appeared a few times. Its matching antigen is unknown. RNA transcripts served as template for amplifying TCR beta CDR3 sequences. HTBI-primed RT-PCR formed the first round, and a multiplex PCR formed the second. TCRdb re-called the multiplex PCR reads with MiXCR, one entry per CDR3 protein. The sample lists about 1.1 million distinct CDR3 sequences, about two fifths occurring once. Eligible hyperthyroidism cases comprised new diagnoses of under 2 months' duration in individuals aged 18 to 65. This record belongs to a study of Graves' ophthalmopathy and Graves' hyperthyroidism. Study conclusions and caveats: Blood shared most expanded thyroid clonotypes above 0.001 frequency. Ophthalmopathy was separated from stable hyperthyroidism by a 13-signature model with 87.88% sensitivity and over 75% specificity.

The germline CDR1 and CDR2 sequences are SSHAT and FNYEAQ (reference sequence). The CDR3 extends over 17 amino acids. The ends lost 5 bases at V and 0 bases at J; junction bases unmatched: 11. Sequenced material: peripheral blood or thyroid tissue (not recorded which). This receptor was taken from an adult man with Graves' hyperthyroidism. This rearrangement joins TRBV7-7 to TRBJ1-2, with TRBD1 identical over 8 bases. The CDR3 DNA follows: TGTGCCAGCAGCCCCACCGGGACAGGACGAACTAACTATGGCTACACCTTC. Translation: CASSPTGTGRTNYGYTF. Complete variable domain (other parts from reference TRBV7-7 and TRBJ1-2): GAGVSQSPRYKVTKRGQDVTLRCDPISSHATLYWYQQALGQGPEFLTYFNYEAQPDKSGLPSDRFSAERPEGSISTLTIQRTEQRDSAMYRCASSPTGTGRTNYGYTFGSGTRLTVV.